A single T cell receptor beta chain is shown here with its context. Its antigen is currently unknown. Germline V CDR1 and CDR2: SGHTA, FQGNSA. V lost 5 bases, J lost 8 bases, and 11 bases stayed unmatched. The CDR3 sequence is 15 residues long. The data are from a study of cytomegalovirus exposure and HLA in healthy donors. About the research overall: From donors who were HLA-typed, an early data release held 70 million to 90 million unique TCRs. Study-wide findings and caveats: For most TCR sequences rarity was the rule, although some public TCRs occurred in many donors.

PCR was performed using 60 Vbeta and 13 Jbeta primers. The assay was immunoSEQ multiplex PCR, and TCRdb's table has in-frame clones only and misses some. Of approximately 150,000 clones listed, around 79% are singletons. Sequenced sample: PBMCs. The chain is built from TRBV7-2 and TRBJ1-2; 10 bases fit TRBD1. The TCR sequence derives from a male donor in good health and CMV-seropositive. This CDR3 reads CASSPYLGQGEGYTF. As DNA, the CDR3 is TGTGCCAGCAGCCCATACCTCGGACAGGGGGAAGGCTACACCTTC.